This entry is about one TCR beta chain. The antigen remains unidentified. Unmatched junction bases numbered 2, after V lost 4 bases and J lost 1 base. The CDR3 totals 15 residues. The germline V gene encodes CDR1 KGHSH and CDR2 LQKENI. These data originate in a study of cytomegalovirus exposure and HLA in healthy donors. General observations from the study: In a later analysis, DRB1 alleles had the most associated TCRs; HLA-C alleles the fewest. Reportedly, cytomegalovirus status was diagnosed with high sensitivity and specificity. The study put 160 or so TCR beta chains on its list as cytomegalovirus-associated.

The PCR was carried out with 60 Vbeta primers and 13 Jbeta primers. Clones were read by immunoSEQ multiplex PCR, and TCRdb kept only the in-frame ones, dropping some. The sample consists of approximately 110,000 clones, 55% to 70% of them appearing once. Although they were nominally healthy when sampled, donors likely had unrecorded immune exposures. This chain uses TRBV18 with TRBJ1-5; 9 nucleotides match TRBD1. The sequence was obtained from a woman aged 25 to 45 in good health and CMV-seronegative. Sequencing was done on a sample of PBMCs. The CDR3 nucleotides are TGTGCCAGCTCACTGGGGACAGGGAGCAATCAGCCCCAGCATTTT. This sequence encodes CASSLGTGSNQPQHF.